A selection of T cell receptor beta chains follows, all from one sample in a study of type 1 regulatory T cells. TCRdb fed the reads into MiXCR, producing one record per CDR3 protein. Seen here are 80,000 to 100,000 distinct CDR3 sequences, about 28% observed once, and the top ten hold roughly 2.4%. The sequenced sample consisted of CD4+ T cells, either the whole sample or a sorted fraction (not recorded which). The receptors derive from a human donor in good health. Both conserved end residues are part of each CDR3. The order of the fields is clone size, D gene, J gene, V gene, CDR3 DNA, CDR3 protein. The D gene is left open where the match is weak. The listing skips clone size in some rows; elsewhere it reads once, few, many or a size class.

clone_size: .
d_call: TRBD2
j_call: TRBJ2-7
v_call: TRBV10-3
cdr3_nt: TGTGCCATCAAAGGGACTAGCGGGTTCCCCTCCTACGAGCAGTACTTC
cdr3_aa: CAIKGTSGFPSYEQYF

clone_size: .
d_call: TRBD2
j_call: TRBJ2-2
v_call: TRBV5-5
cdr3_nt: TGTGCCAGCAGCTCCGGACTAGCGGGAGTCTCCGGGGAGCTGTTTTTT
cdr3_aa: CASSSGLAGVSGELFF

clone_size: few
d_call: .
j_call: TRBJ2-5
v_call: TRBV29-1
cdr3_nt: TGCAGCGCCAGACGGAACCAAGAGACCCAGTACTTC
cdr3_aa: CSARRNQETQYF

clone_size: .
d_call: TRBD2
j_call: TRBJ2-1
v_call: TRBV7-8
cdr3_nt: TGTGCCAGCAGCGCCTCTAGCGGCTCCTACAATGAGCAGTTCTTC
cdr3_aa: CASSASSGSYNEQFF

clone_size: .
d_call: TRBD2
j_call: TRBJ2-1
v_call: TRBV20-1
cdr3_nt: TGCAGTGCAACGGGACTAGCGGGAGGGTACAATGAGCAGTTCTTC
cdr3_aa: CSATGLAGGYNEQFF

clone_size: once
d_call: .
j_call: TRBJ2-5
v_call: TRBV6-1
cdr3_nt: TGTGCCAGCAGGGATGACTTATACCAAGAGACCCAGTACTTC
cdr3_aa: CASRDDLYQETQYF

clone_size: .
d_call: .
j_call: TRBJ2-1
v_call: TRBV7-2
cdr3_nt: TGTGCCAGCAGCCCGCCGGACCTCTCCTACAATGAGCAGTTCTTC
cdr3_aa: CASSPPDLSYNEQFF

clone_size: .
d_call: .
j_call: TRBJ2-5
v_call: TRBV20-1
cdr3_nt: TGCAGTGCTAGAGTGGGGGGAGAGACCCAGTACTTC
cdr3_aa: CSARVGGETQYF

clone_size: .
d_call: TRBD2
j_call: TRBJ2-5
v_call: TRBV20-1
cdr3_nt: TGCAGTGCTAGAGATCTAGCGGGAGGGCCGCAAGAGACCCAGTACTTC
cdr3_aa: CSARDLAGGPQETQYF

clone_size: .
d_call: TRBD2
j_call: TRBJ2-1
v_call: TRBV20-1
cdr3_nt: TGCAGTGCCCAAGCCGCTAGCGGGTACAATGAGCAGTTCTTC
cdr3_aa: CSAQAASGYNEQFF

clone_size: few
d_call: TRBD2
j_call: TRBJ2-1
v_call: TRBV11-2
cdr3_nt: TGTGCCAGCAGCTTTCTAGCGGTAAGCTTAATGTACAATGAGCAGTTCTTC
cdr3_aa: CASSFLAVSLMYNEQFF

clone_size: .
d_call: TRBD1
j_call: TRBJ1-6
v_call: TRBV29-1
cdr3_nt: TGCAGCGTGAGGGAGGGGGCCGAGTCACCCCTCCACTTT
cdr3_aa: CSVREGAESPLHF

clone_size: .
d_call: .
j_call: TRBJ2-6
v_call: TRBV19
cdr3_nt: TGTGCCAGTATGGGGTACGGGGCCAACGTCCTGACTTTC
cdr3_aa: CASMGYGANVLTF

clone_size: few
d_call: .
j_call: TRBJ2-1
v_call: TRBV5-6
cdr3_nt: TGTGCCAGCAGCCGAGACTGGCTCGATGAGCAGTTCTTC
cdr3_aa: CASSRDWLDEQFF

clone_size: .
d_call: .
j_call: TRBJ2-5
v_call: TRBV19
cdr3_nt: TGTGCCAGTAGCTCTAGGCGGTATGGAGAGACCCAGTACTTC
cdr3_aa: CASSSRRYGETQYF

clone_size: .
d_call: TRBD2
j_call: TRBJ2-5
v_call: TRBV20-1
cdr3_nt: TGCAGTGCTAGAGGGGGACTAGCGGAGGGGCAAGAGACCCAGTACTTC
cdr3_aa: CSARGGLAEGQETQYF

clone_size: .
d_call: .
j_call: TRBJ2-3
v_call: TRBV5-4
cdr3_nt: TGTGCCAGCACTCCCGAGGGGGACCGGGGGGCAGATACGCAGTATTTT
cdr3_aa: CASTPEGDRGADTQYF

clone_size: .
d_call: .
j_call: TRBJ2-2
v_call: TRBV3-1
cdr3_nt: TGTGCCAGCAGCCAAGAAAGTCTCACCGGGGAGCTGTTTTTT
cdr3_aa: CASSQESLTGELFF

clone_size: .
d_call: .
j_call: TRBJ1-2
v_call: TRBV11-2
cdr3_nt: TGTGCCGGCAGCGCAGTCCGGGACGGAATTGGCTACACCTTC
cdr3_aa: CAGSAVRDGIGYTF

clone_size: .
d_call: TRBD2
j_call: TRBJ2-1
v_call: TRBV20-1
cdr3_nt: TGCAGTGCTGGACTAGCGGGGGGCCTCTACAATGAGCAGTTCTTC
cdr3_aa: CSAGLAGGLYNEQFF

clone_size: .
d_call: TRBD2
j_call: TRBJ2-2
v_call: TRBV7-9
cdr3_nt: TGTGCCAGCAGCTATCCGGGACTAGCCAACACCGGGGAGCTGTTTTTT
cdr3_aa: CASSYPGLANTGELFF

clone_size: .
d_call: .
j_call: TRBJ1-5
v_call: TRBV5-8
cdr3_nt: TGTGCCAGCAGCTTGAGGGGAACGGGGGGTGAGCCCCAGCATTTT
cdr3_aa: CASSLRGTGGEPQHF

clone_size: few
d_call: TRBD2
j_call: TRBJ2-2
v_call: TRBV7-8
cdr3_nt: TGTGCCAGCAGCTTTAGTCAGGGAGGGGACACCGGGGAGCTGTTTTTT
cdr3_aa: CASSFSQGGDTGELFF

clone_size: .
d_call: TRBD1
j_call: TRBJ2-7
v_call: TRBV6-2/TRBV6-3
cdr3_nt: TGTGCCAGCAGTTACGATAGAGGACAGGTCTACGAGCAGTACTTC
cdr3_aa: CASSYDRGQVYEQYF

clone_size: .
d_call: TRBD1
j_call: TRBJ1-2
v_call: TRBV19
cdr3_nt: TGTGCCAGTAGTATTGGCCAGGGGGCTAACTATGGCTACACCTTC
cdr3_aa: CASSIGQGANYGYTF

clone_size: many
d_call: TRBD2
j_call: TRBJ2-3
v_call: TRBV2
cdr3_nt: TGTGCCAGCAGTGAACCGGGACTAGTTTCCCCAGATACGCAGTATTTT
cdr3_aa: CASSEPGLVSPDTQYF

clone_size: .
d_call: TRBD2
j_call: TRBJ2-7
v_call: TRBV7-9
cdr3_nt: TGTGCCAGCAGCTTAGAGCGCGGGAGAAGCTACGAGCAGTACTTC
cdr3_aa: CASSLERGRSYEQYF

clone_size: once
d_call: TRBD2
j_call: TRBJ2-1
v_call: TRBV12-3/TRBV12-4
cdr3_nt: TGTGCCAGCAGTTTAATATGGGGGGGAAAGGTCGATGAGCAGTTCTTC
cdr3_aa: CASSLIWGGKVDEQFF

clone_size: few
d_call: TRBD1
j_call: TRBJ1-2
v_call: TRBV25-1
cdr3_nt: TGTGCCAGCAGTGGGGGACAGAGCTATGGCTACACCTTC
cdr3_aa: CASSGGQSYGYTF

clone_size: few
d_call: .
j_call: TRBJ2-7
v_call: TRBV7-8
cdr3_nt: TGTGCCAGCAGCTCCAGGAGGCTACAACCATACGAGCAGTACTTC
cdr3_aa: CASSSRRLQPYEQYF

clone_size: once
d_call: TRBD2
j_call: TRBJ2-7
v_call: TRBV20-1
cdr3_nt: TGCAGTGCCGAGCGGGGCCTTTCCGAGCAGTACTTC
cdr3_aa: CSAERGLSEQYF

clone_size: .
d_call: TRBD2
j_call: TRBJ2-7
v_call: TRBV2
cdr3_nt: TGTGCCAGCACCTTACTAGCGGGCAACTACGAGCAGTACTTC
cdr3_aa: CASTLLAGNYEQYF

clone_size: .
d_call: .
j_call: TRBJ2-5
v_call: TRBV27
cdr3_nt: TGTGCCAGCAGTTACTCGGGAGAGACCCAGTACTTC
cdr3_aa: CASSYSGETQYF

clone_size: few
d_call: TRBD1
j_call: TRBJ2-4
v_call: TRBV7-9
cdr3_nt: TGTGCCAGCAGCGCACAAACAGGGGGAGAATGGTCCAAAAACATTCAGTACTTC
cdr3_aa: CASSAQTGGEWSKNIQYF

clone_size: .
d_call: TRBD1
j_call: TRBJ2-1
v_call: TRBV18
cdr3_nt: TGTGCCAGCTCACCACGGGACAGATCAAGCTCCTACAATGAGCAGTTCTTC
cdr3_aa: CASSPRDRSSSYNEQFF

clone_size: few
d_call: TRBD2
j_call: TRBJ2-1
v_call: TRBV7-2
cdr3_nt: TGTGCCAGCAGCGCAGACCTAGCGGCCAGCTCCTACAATGAGCAGTTCTTC
cdr3_aa: CASSADLAASSYNEQFF

clone_size: .
d_call: TRBD2
j_call: TRBJ2-3
v_call: TRBV4-3
cdr3_nt: TGCGCCAGCAGCCAAGAGGAGGCGCGCCAGCGGGCTAGCGGGAGGGCGATCTCTCCAGATACGCAGTATTTT
cdr3_aa: CASSQEEARQRASGRAISPDTQYF

clone_size: .
d_call: .
j_call: TRBJ2-3
v_call: TRBV7-2
cdr3_nt: TGTGCCAGCAGCTTAGAAGCCTACAGCACAGATACGCAGTATTTT
cdr3_aa: CASSLEAYSTDTQYF

clone_size: .
d_call: .
j_call: TRBJ2-7
v_call: TRBV5-1
cdr3_nt: TGCACCAGCAGCTTCGGCGTGTACGAGCAGTACTTC
cdr3_aa: CTSSFGVYEQYF

clone_size: .
d_call: TRBD1
j_call: TRBJ2-7
v_call: TRBV19
cdr3_nt: TGTGCCAGTAGTAAGGTCGGCAGGGGGAACGAGCAGTACTTC
cdr3_aa: CASSKVGRGNEQYF